This T cell receptor beta chain originates from a study of cytomegalovirus exposure and HLA in healthy donors. On the study more broadly: Out of 150 million to 200 million T cells, an earlier analysis found about 120 million unique TCR beta sequences in total.

On this clone: Its antigen is unknown.

Broader study findings: The availability of immune exposure information extended only to CMV serostatus. The authors later linked a missense DCLRE1C variant to TCR beta V- and J-gene trimming. In an earlier analysis, productive rearrangement rates for most beta V segments clustered near 90% or 30%.

The germline gives CDR1 MDHEN, CDR2 SYDVKM. The V end was cut by 7 bases, the J end by 4 bases, with 14 bases between. This CDR3 has 15 amino acids. A multiplex PCR was run with 60 Vbeta primers and 13 Jbeta primers. Libraries were prepared by immunoSEQ multiplex PCR; TCRdb keeps only in-frame clonotypes and omits some of them. The sample gives some 130,000 clones, 80% of which show up once; less than 5% is in the top ten. The source of this sequence is a man in his thirties or forties in good health. The chain uses TRBV28 and TRBJ2-6, with D possibly TRBD1 on 6 matching bases. Sample: PBMCs. CDR3 loop: CASNPTGPGANVLTF. CDR3 nucleotide sequence: TGTGCCAGCAACCCGACAGGACCCGGGGCCAACGTCCTGACTTTC.